This TCR beta chain was recorded in a study of molecular identifiers for immune sequencing clone quantification. One entry per CDR3 protein, called by TCRdb with MiXCR from the PCR reads. The table lists around 460,000 distinct CDR3 sequences, about 21% of them singletons. This clonotype has only a few counts. The specimen was naive CD8+ T cells from blood, with Jurkat cell RNA spiked in. Stated subset: FACS-sorted CD8+CD4-CCR7+CD45RA+ naive T cells. This TCR was sampled from a human donor in good health. Some libraries in this study had Jurkat cell RNA spiked in.

This CDR3 is CAWSSLSPEQYF. In DNA form, the CDR3 reads TGTGCCTGGAGTTCTCTGAGCCCCGAGCAGTACTTC. The gene calls are TRBV30 and TRBJ2-7; D ambiguous. Looked up from germline, CDR1 is GTSNPN and CDR2 is SVGIG (reference sequence). The CDR3 is made up of 12 amino acids. V was cut by 2 bases and J by 6 bases, with 11 bases left in between.